This T cell receptor beta chain was recorded in a study of blood T cell repertoires in COVID-19. As for the study in general: Donors in the United States, Italy and Spain gave samples during acute or convalescent COVID-19. PBMCs, B-cell-depleted T cells, or T cells provided the cDNA or gDNA that made up the material.

Those enrolled in Seattle joined during active infection and were followed longitudinally afterward. Original methodology: Quantification of nucleated cells was approximated via reference gene primer amplification. Only in-frame clones appear in the TCRdb table, and some are missing; sequencing was by immunoSEQ multiplex PCR. V and J calls and clone size are as listed in that table; D and trimming were resolved from the DNA. This sample has about 140,000 clones; roughly 89% occur once, and the top ten carry almost 9%. This TCR derives from a man in his thirties or forties with COVID-19, enrolled during active disease. The sequenced sample consisted of peripheral blood.

CDR3 amino acids: CASSDTSGTGGLYGYTF. Written as DNA, the CDR3 is TGTGCCAGCAGTGACACGTCCGGGACAGGCGGACTTTATGGCTACACCTTC. V is TRBV6-4 and J is TRBJ1-2; 8 bases are shared with TRBD1. The length of the CDR3 is 17 residues. Unmatched junction bases numbered 13, after V lost 2 bases and J lost 5 bases. Germline CDR1 reads MRHNA; CDR2 reads SNTAGT.